These T cell receptor beta chains were read from a single sample in a study of cytomegalovirus exposure and HLA in healthy donors. Sequencing was performed with immunoSEQ multiplex PCR; in TCRdb, only in-frame clones are kept and a portion is missing. The repertoire includes 150,000 to 180,000 clones, about 70% of them detected once, and 2.8% sits in the top ten. Sequences were obtained from PBMCs. The receptors originated from a man between 18 and 35 years old in good health and CMV-seronegative. CDR3s include the opening cysteine and the closing phenylalanine or tryptophan. The order of the fields is D gene, J gene, clone size, V gene, CDR3 DNA, CDR3 protein. D genes are given only for firm matches. The size field is filled for only some rows; it gives once, few, many or a size class.

TRBD2 TRBJ2-3 - TRBV7-2 TGTGCCAGCAGCTCCTCCAAGCGGGGGGGCAGGCAGTATTTT CASSSSKRGGRQYF
- TRBJ1-1 few TRBV6-5 TGTGCCAGCAGTTACGGCGGGGGGAAGAATGAAGCTTTCTTT CASSYGGGKNEAFF
TRBD2 TRBJ2-1 - TRBV5-1 TGCGCCAGCAGCCAATCCCGGACTAGCGGGGGTCCAAATGAGCAGTTCTTC CASSQSRTSGGPNEQFF
- TRBJ2-4 few TRBV25-1 TGTGCCAGCACATCACCAGGAACCAAAAACAGTCAGTACTTC CASTSPGTKNSQYF
- TRBJ1-2 - TRBV18 TGTGCCAGCTCACCACAGAGCGACAGCTTCAACTATGGCTACACCTTC CASSPQSDSFNYGYTF
- TRBJ2-6 - TRBV5-6 TGTGCCAGCAGCCCTTTAAGGGGGAAGGCCAACGGCCTGACTTTC CASSPLRGKANGLTF
TRBD1 TRBJ2-1 - TRBV6-5 TGTGCCTCTAGACAGGGGGCGAACAATGAGCAGTTCTTC CASRQGANNEQFF
- TRBJ2-5 - TRBV4-2 TGTGCCAGCAGCCAAGTAATACCCAGCGGTGAAGGGACCCAGTACTTC CASSQVIPSGEGTQYF
TRBD1 TRBJ1-1 - TRBV5-1 TGCGCCAGCAGCCTGACAGGGTTTGGGGCGAACACTGAAGCTTTCTTT CASSLTGFGANTEAFF
- TRBJ2-1 - TRBV29-1 TGCAGCGTTGAATCCCCCCTAGACGTATCCCGGTGGAATGAGCAGTTCTTC CSVESPLDVSRWNEQFF
- TRBJ2-3 - TRBV15 TGTGCCACCAGCAGAGATCTCTTGGCCCCAGATACGCAGTATTTT CATSRDLLAPDTQYF
- TRBJ1-1 - TRBV5-5 TGTGCCAGCAGCTTGGGGACAGCCACTGAAGCTTTCTTT CASSLGTATEAFF
- TRBJ1-2 - TRBV4-1 TGCGCCAGCAGCCAAGTGGTCGGGAAGGATGGCTATGGCTACACCTTC CASSQVVGKDGYGYTF
- TRBJ1-2 - TRBV28 TGTGCCAGCAGTTTTTGGCTCTTTTTTGGTGGCTACACCTTC CASSFWLFFGGYTF
- TRBJ1-5 - TRBV21-1 TGTGCCACTTCAGGTGTTTCTGGGAATCAGCCCCAGCATTTT CATSGVSGNQPQHF
- TRBJ1-4 - TRBV2 TGTGCCAGCAGTGAGGGGTGGAGGGAAAAACTGTTTTTT CASSEGWREKLFF
- TRBJ1-2 many TRBV4-1 TGCGCCAGCAGCCAGCGCAGTGCAAGGGGGGGCTCGGGAGAGGAAGGCTACACCTTC CASSQRSARGGSGEEGYTF
- TRBJ2-2 once TRBV27 TGTGCCAGCAGTTTAAGCAGGGGAACCGGGGAGCTGTTTTTT CASSLSRGTGELFF
TRBD1 TRBJ2-1 - TRBV6-5 TGTGCCAGCAGTTACCGTAACAGGGGGAATGAGCAGTTCTTC CASSYRNRGNEQFF
- TRBJ1-4 - TRBV18 TGTGCCAGCTCACCGAGGGAAGCAACTAATGAAAAACTGTTTTTT CASSPREATNEKLFF
- TRBJ1-6 - TRBV25-1 TGTGCCAGCAGTGAGGCTAATTCACCCCTCCACTTT CASSEANSPLHF
- TRBJ1-3 - TRBV5-4 TGTGCCAGCAGCTTGGGAGGGAGAACCGGAAACACCATATATTTT CASSLGGRTGNTIYF
- TRBJ2-3 few TRBV6-4 TGTGCCAGCAGTCTGACAGTCACAGATACGCAGTATTTT CASSLTVTDTQYF
TRBD1 TRBJ1-2 few TRBV5-4 TGTGCCAGCAGCTTGGTTTTAGGGGACAGGAGCGGCTACACCTTC CASSLVLGDRSGYTF
TRBD1 TRBJ1-2 - TRBV18 TGTGCCAGCTCACCATCTGGCAGGGGGCAAGGCTACACCTTC CASSPSGRGQGYTF
- TRBJ1-2 - TRBV19 TGTGCCAGTAGCCCCGTGGGGAGATTAAACTATGGCTACACCTTC CASSPVGRLNYGYTF
- TRBJ1-1 - TRBV19 TGTGCCAGTAGCCCTACAGGGACTGAAGCTTTCTTT CASSPTGTEAFF